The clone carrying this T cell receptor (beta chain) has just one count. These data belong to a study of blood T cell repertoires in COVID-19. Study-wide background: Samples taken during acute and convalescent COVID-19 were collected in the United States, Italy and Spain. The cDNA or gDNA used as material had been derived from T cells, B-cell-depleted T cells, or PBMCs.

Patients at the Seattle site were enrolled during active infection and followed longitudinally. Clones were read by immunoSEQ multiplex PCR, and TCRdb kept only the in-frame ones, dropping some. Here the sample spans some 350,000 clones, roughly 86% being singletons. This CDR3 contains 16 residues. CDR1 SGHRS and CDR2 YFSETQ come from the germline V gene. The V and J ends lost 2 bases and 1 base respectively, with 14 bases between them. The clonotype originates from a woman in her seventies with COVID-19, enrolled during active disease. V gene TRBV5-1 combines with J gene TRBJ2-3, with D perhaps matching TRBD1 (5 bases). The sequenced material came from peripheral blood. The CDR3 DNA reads TGCGCCAGCAGCTTAATCAGGGTTGCGGGCACAGATACGCAGTATTTT. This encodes CASSLIRVAGTDTQYF.